These T cell receptor beta chains were read from a single sample in a study of blood T cell repertoires in COVID-19. Produced via immunoSEQ multiplex PCR; TCRdb's table is partial and in-frame only. Counted here are under 200,000 clones, 82% occurring once; the ten biggest clones make up 15% to 20%. Sequenced sample: PBMCs or T cells enriched from blood (not recorded which). All receptors derive from a man between 60 and 70 years old who had recovered from COVID-19. Both conserved end residues are part of each CDR3. D genes are given only for firm matches. A row's size may be missing; if present it is once, few, many or a size class.

size,D,J,V,DNA,CDR3
.,.,TRBJ2-7,TRBV12-3/TRBV12-4,TGTGCCAGCAGTTTAATAGCCCACGAGCAGTACTTC,CASSLIAHEQYF
.,.,TRBJ2-7,TRBV19,TGTGCCAGTAGTATCCCCGGCTACGAGCAGTACTTC,CASSIPGYEQYF
.,.,TRBJ2-2,TRBV28,TGTGCCAGCAGTTTGGGGACAGCGGGCACCGGGGAGCTGTTTTTT,CASSLGTAGTGELFF
once,.,TRBJ2-1,TRBV10-3,TGTGCCATCAGTGGGGGCGGGGTCTACAATGAGCAGTTCTTC,CAISGGGVYNEQFF
once,TRBD2,TRBJ2-2,TRBV5-1,TGCGCCAGCAGCTTTTTAAGACTAGCGGGGGTGAACACCGGGGAGCTGTTTTTT,CASSFLRLAGVNTGELFF
.,.,TRBJ2-1,TRBV27,TGTGCCAGCAGTTTATCCGGGAGCTCCTACAATGAGCAGTTCTTC,CASSLSGSSYNEQFF
.,.,TRBJ2-5,TRBV19,TGTGCCAGTAGTAGGGACTCCGGGGAGACCCAGTACTTC,CASSRDSGETQYF
.,TRBD2,TRBJ2-3,TRBV9,TGTGCCAGCAGCGTAGATACTAGCGGGGTAGATACGCAGTATTTT,CASSVDTSGVDTQYF
.,TRBD1,TRBJ1-1,TRBV7-6,TGTGCCAGCAGCGCGACAGGGTTGAACACTGAAGCTTTCTTT,CASSATGLNTEAFF
.,TRBD1,TRBJ1-2,TRBV28,TGTGCCAGCAGTAGACAGGGGGCGCTCTATGGCTACACCTTC,CASSRQGALYGYTF
.,.,TRBJ1-2,TRBV29-1,TGCAGCGGATTACAGGGTGGGGGCTACACCTTC,CSGLQGGGYTF
.,TRBD2,TRBJ2-7,TRBV29-1,TGCAGCGTAGTAGCGGGAGTCTACGAGCAGTACTTC,CSVVAGVYEQYF
.,.,TRBJ1-4,TRBV19,TGTGCCAGTAATCAGGGTGGTTATGAAAAACTGTTTTTT,CASNQGGYEKLFF
.,.,TRBJ2-1,TRBV7-2,TGTGCCAGCAGTCGGATAGCGACTAGGTACCCTGAGCAGTTCTTC,CASSRIATRYPEQFF
.,.,TRBJ2-1,TRBV7-9,TGTGCCAGCAGCGGAACCGGGGGTAAGGGCAATGAGCAGTTCTTC,CASSGTGGKGNEQFF
once,.,TRBJ1-2,TRBV21-1,TGTGCCAGCAGCCCCCAGGAGCGGACAGGGGGCCCTGGCTACACCTTC,CASSPQERTGGPGYTF
.,TRBD2,TRBJ2-1,TRBV14,TGTGCCAGCAGCCTTGGACTAGCGGGGGTCGACAATGAGCAGTTCTTC,CASSLGLAGVDNEQFF
.,.,TRBJ2-2,TRBV6-5,TGTGCCAGCATAGGATCCGGGTTTAACACCGGGGAGCTGTTTTTT,CASIGSGFNTGELFF
.,TRBD2,TRBJ2-3,TRBV6-1,TGTGCCAGCAGTGGACTAAGCGGGGGGACAAGGAATACGCAGTATTTT,CASSGLSGGTRNTQYF
.,TRBD2,TRBJ2-1,TRBV5-1,TGCGCCAGCACCCGTGGACTAGCGGGAATCTCCTACAATGAGCAGTTCTTC,CASTRGLAGISYNEQFF
.,TRBD1,TRBJ1-4,TRBV7-6,TGTGCCAGCAGCTTAGGTACAGGGGTTGAAAAACTGTTTTTT,CASSLGTGVEKLFF
.,TRBD1,TRBJ1-5,TRBV19,TGTGCCAGTAGTACGACGGGACAGGGATGGGATCAGCCCCAGCATTTT,CASSTTGQGWDQPQHF
.,TRBD2,TRBJ2-7,TRBV10-2,TGCGCCACTTCGACTAGCGGGAATTACGAGCAGTACTTC,CATSTSGNYEQYF
.,TRBD1,TRBJ2-7,TRBV28,TGTGCCAGCAGTTTTCGATTTGGGACAGGTGCCCAGGAGCAGTACTTC,CASSFRFGTGAQEQYF
.,.,TRBJ1-3,TRBV7-8,TGTGCCAGCAGCTTACTGAGCTCTGGAAACACCATATATTTT,CASSLLSSGNTIYF
.,TRBD1,TRBJ2-7,TRBV19,TGTGCCAGTAGGAGGGGACAGGGCTTCGAGCAGTACTTC,CASRRGQGFEQYF
.,TRBD1,TRBJ2-7,TRBV28,TGTGCCAGCAGTCGACAGGGGACCGCCTACGAGCAGTACTTC,CASSRQGTAYEQYF
.,TRBD1,TRBJ2-5,TRBV10-3,TGTGCCATCAGTGACGGGACAGGGGTGTACGAGACCCAGTACTTC,CAISDGTGVYETQYF
.,.,TRBJ2-2,TRBV11-3,TGTGCCAGCAGCTTAGATAGTAGTACTCCAACCAGGGAGCTGTTTTTT,CASSLDSSTPTRELFF
few,TRBD1,TRBJ2-3,TRBV4-1,TGCGCCAGCAGCCCGGGACAGGGGTCGGCAGATACGCAGTATTTT,CASSPGQGSADTQYF
.,TRBD2,TRBJ2-3,TRBV25-1,TGTGCCAGCAGTGAATATCGACTAGCGGGGAGCACAGATACGCAGTATTTT,CASSEYRLAGSTDTQYF
.,.,TRBJ1-4,TRBV30,TGTGCCTGGAGGAAGGGAGCAACTAATGAAAAACTGTTTTTT,CAWRKGATNEKLFF
.,TRBD1,TRBJ1-2,TRBV14,TGTGCCAGCAGCCCGGGGACAGGGGCTTATGGCTACACCTTC,CASSPGTGAYGYTF
.,TRBD1,TRBJ2-7,TRBV28,TGTGCCAGCAGTCCTCTGACAGGGCAAGCTTTGGGCTCCTACGAGCAGTACTTC,CASSPLTGQALGSYEQYF
.,TRBD1,TRBJ1-4,TRBV7-2,TGTGCCAGCAGCAAGGACAGGCAATTTAATGAAAAACTGTTTTTT,CASSKDRQFNEKLFF
.,.,TRBJ2-3,TRBV18,TGTGCCAGCTCAATGGGGGGTATGGACACAGATACGCAGTATTTT,CASSMGGMDTDTQYF
.,TRBD1,TRBJ1-1,TRBV12-5,TGTGCTAGTTCCCGGACAGGGTTGAACACTGAAGCTTTCTTT,CASSRTGLNTEAFF
.,TRBD1,TRBJ2-2,TRBV19,TGTGCCAGTAGCTACAGGGGTCCGAACACCGGGGAGCTGTTTTTT,CASSYRGPNTGELFF
.,.,TRBJ2-7,TRBV19,TGTGCCAGTAGTAACGGCCCGGGGACCTACGAGCAGTACTTC,CASSNGPGTYEQYF
.,.,TRBJ1-1,TRBV28,TGTGCCAGTGTAAAACCGGGGTGGAACACTGAAGCTTTCTTT,CASVKPGWNTEAFF